These 8 T cell receptor beta chains came from one sample sequenced in a study of blood T cells in healthy people across ages. A second PCR of roughly 6 to 12 cycles used a sample-barcoded 5' primer and a J-beta primer mix. A single record per CDR3 protein comes from TCRdb applying MiXCR to the 5' RACE reads. The table shows about 670,000 distinct CDR3 sequences, with over 40% occurring only once. The specimen sequenced was blood. These receptor sequences come from a woman of 80 years or more in good health.

This clonotype was observed many times. The chain has TRBV29-1 and TRBJ2-7, with D possibly being TRBD2 (6 bases). V lost 0 bases, J lost 4 bases, and 13 bases lay in between. This CDR3 region has 14 residues. Germline V lookup: CDR1 SQVTM, CDR2 ANQGSEA. The CDR3 spells CSVEDPGSRYEQYF. CDR3 coding DNA: TGCAGCGTTGAAGATCCCGGGAGTCGGTACGAGCAGTACTTC.

This clonotype was counted a single time. This chain uses TRBV5-1 with TRBJ2-1; 8 bases are shared with TRBD2. The CDR3 spans 14 residues. V trimming: 4 bases; J trimming: 4 bases; junction bases outside the gene matches: 4. Germline V gene lookup returns CDR1 SGHRS and CDR2 YFSETQ. CDR3: CASSPGLEYNEQFF. DNA of the CDR3: TGCGCCAGCAGCCCGGGACTAGAATACAATGAGCAGTTCTTC.

The J gene is TRBJ1-6, the V gene TRBV12-3 or TRBV12-4, with D hard to call. The CDR3 extends over 16 amino acids. The germline V and J ends were trimmed by 3 bases and 9 bases, with 18 bases remaining between them. Here the CDR3 DNA reads TGTGCCAGCAGTTTTCTAGATACAGCGACACCTTCACCCCTCCACTTT. This sequence encodes CASSFLDTATPSPLHF.

This sequence joins TRBV7-2 and TRBJ2-5; 8 positions match TRBD2. J gave up 9 bases and V 1 base, and 10 bases lay outside the gene matches. CDR3 size: 15 residues. CDR1 and CDR2 (germline): SGHTA, FQGNSA. In DNA, the CDR3 is TGTGCCAGCAGCTTAGTAACGGGAGGGAGTGCCGCCCAGTACTTC. This translates into CASSLVTGGSAAQYF.

This clonotype was detected ten times or more. The chain carries TRBV5-1 and TRBJ1-2, with TRBD1 matching over 7 bases. With V trimmed by 4 bases and J by 5 bases, 11 bases remained unmatched. Germline V CDR1 and CDR2: SGHRS, YFSETQ. The CDR3 spans 15 residues. The CDR3 is CASSNRKEGAYGYTF. As DNA, the CDR3 is TGCGCCAGCAGCAACCGGAAGGAGGGGGCGTATGGCTACACCTTC.

This clonotype has just a few counts. The chain combines TRBV7-3 with TRBJ2-3, with 12 positions matching TRBD1. The CDR3 sequence is 17 residues long. The germline V gene encodes CDR1 SGHTA and CDR2 FQGTGA. Trimming cost V 0 bases and J 1 base; bases outside gene matches: 2. CDR3 in amino acids: CASSLTGTGGGTDTQYF. The CDR3 bases are TGTGCCAGCAGCTTAACGGGGACAGGGGGCGGCACAGATACGCAGTATTTT.

The CDR3 sequence: CASSREGPRAPTGANVLTF. In DNA form, the CDR3 reads TGTGCCAGCAGCCGCGAAGGTCCCAGGGCTCCAACTGGGGCCAACGTCCTGACTTTC. The genes are TRBV4-2 and TRBJ2-6; TRBD1 is a possible D gene (5 bases). Trimming took 4 bases from V and 2 from J, leaving 21 bases between them. The CDR3 has 19 residues. Germline CDR1 LGHNA, CDR2 YNFKEQ.

There are many counts of this clonotype. The chain has TRBV25-1 and TRBJ1-6; D gene ambiguous. This CDR3 is built from 16 residues. Deletions cut 3 bases from V and 8 bases from J, with 17 bases between. Per germline, CDR1 MGHDK and CDR2 SYGVNS. The CDR3 loop is CASSEKRRIGHSPLHF. The CDR3 DNA is TGTGCCAGCAGTGAGAAGCGTCGTATCGGGCATTCACCCCTCCACTTT.